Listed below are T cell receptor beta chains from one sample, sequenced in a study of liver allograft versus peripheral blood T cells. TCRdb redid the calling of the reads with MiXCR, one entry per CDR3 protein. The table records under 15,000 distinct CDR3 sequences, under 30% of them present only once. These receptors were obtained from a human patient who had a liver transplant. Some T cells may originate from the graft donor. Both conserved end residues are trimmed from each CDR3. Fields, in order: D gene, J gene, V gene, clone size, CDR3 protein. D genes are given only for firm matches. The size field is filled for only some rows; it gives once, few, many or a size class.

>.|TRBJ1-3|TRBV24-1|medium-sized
ATSVRGGGFAGNTIY
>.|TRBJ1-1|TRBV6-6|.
ASSPTSEAF
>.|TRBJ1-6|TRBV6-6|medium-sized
ASSYREDSPLH
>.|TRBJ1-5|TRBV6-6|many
ASSYGPPRVNQPQH
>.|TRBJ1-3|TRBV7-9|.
ASSLSVGAGNTIY
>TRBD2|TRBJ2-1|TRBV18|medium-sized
ASSPGAGGASGINNEQF
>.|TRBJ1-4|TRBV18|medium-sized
ASSPQEKLF
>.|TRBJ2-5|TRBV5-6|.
ASSLNGVVAQETQY
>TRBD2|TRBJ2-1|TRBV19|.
ASASGSSYNEQF
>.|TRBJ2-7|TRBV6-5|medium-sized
ASSPRGSYEQY
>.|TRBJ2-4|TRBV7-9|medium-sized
ASSLEGNIQY
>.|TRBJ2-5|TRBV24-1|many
ATRSGETQY
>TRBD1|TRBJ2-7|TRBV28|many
ASSPRTGIAYEQY
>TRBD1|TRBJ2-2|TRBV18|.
ASSPGTGFFGELF
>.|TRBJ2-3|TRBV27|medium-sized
ASSLRRDTQY
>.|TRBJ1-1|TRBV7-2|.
ASSFFKLNTEAF
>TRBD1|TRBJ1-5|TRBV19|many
ASSKGQANQPQH
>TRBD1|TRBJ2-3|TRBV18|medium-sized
ASSIRGTDTQY
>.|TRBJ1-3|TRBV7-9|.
ASSLGGPYSGNTIY
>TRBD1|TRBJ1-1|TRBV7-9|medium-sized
ASIPPQGVVTEAF
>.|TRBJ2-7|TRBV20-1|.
SARGPTGTYEQY
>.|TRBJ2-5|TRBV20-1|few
SESRGPQETQY